This T cell receptor (beta chain) was captured in a study of blood T cell repertoires in COVID-19. Produced via immunoSEQ multiplex PCR; TCRdb's table is partial and in-frame only. Of 50,000 to 85,000 clones listed, approximately 80% are singletons. Germline V CDR1 and CDR2: SGHDT, YYEEEE. The V end lost 2 bases, the J end lost 3 bases, and 15 bases lay between the germline ends. The CDR3 is 15 amino acids. The chain couples TRBV5-6 to TRBJ2-7, with D unresolved. The sequence derives from a man aged 60 to 75 with acute or convalescent COVID-19. Source material: peripheral blood. DNA for the CDR3: TGTGCCAGCAGCTTTCCCGCGACTCAGCGCTACGAGCAGTACTTC. Translating gives CASSFPATQRYEQYF.